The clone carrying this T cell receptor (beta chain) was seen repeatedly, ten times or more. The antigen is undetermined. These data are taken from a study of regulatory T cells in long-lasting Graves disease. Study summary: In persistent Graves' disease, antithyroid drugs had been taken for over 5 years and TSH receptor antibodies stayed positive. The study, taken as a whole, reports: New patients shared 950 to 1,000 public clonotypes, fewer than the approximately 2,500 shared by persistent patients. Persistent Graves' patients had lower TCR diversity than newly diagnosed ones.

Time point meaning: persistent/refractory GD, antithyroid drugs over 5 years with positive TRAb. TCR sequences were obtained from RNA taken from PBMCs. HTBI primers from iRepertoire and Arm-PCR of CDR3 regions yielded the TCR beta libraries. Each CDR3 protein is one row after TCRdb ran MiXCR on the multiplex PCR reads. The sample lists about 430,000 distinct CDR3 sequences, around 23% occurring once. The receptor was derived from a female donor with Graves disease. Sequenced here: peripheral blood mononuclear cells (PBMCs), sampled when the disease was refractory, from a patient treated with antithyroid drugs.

The CDR3 DNA is TGTGCCAGCAGTTTAACCCCGGGACAGGGTTTAAATCAGCCCCAGCATTTT. This translates into CASSLTPGQGLNQPQHF. The chain links TRBV28 to TRBJ1-5, with 9 bases matching TRBD1. CDR3 size: 17 residues. The germline V gene has CDR1 MDHEN and CDR2 SYDVKM. Trimming at V came to 2 bases and at J to 4 bases, leaving 9 bases not matched to a gene.